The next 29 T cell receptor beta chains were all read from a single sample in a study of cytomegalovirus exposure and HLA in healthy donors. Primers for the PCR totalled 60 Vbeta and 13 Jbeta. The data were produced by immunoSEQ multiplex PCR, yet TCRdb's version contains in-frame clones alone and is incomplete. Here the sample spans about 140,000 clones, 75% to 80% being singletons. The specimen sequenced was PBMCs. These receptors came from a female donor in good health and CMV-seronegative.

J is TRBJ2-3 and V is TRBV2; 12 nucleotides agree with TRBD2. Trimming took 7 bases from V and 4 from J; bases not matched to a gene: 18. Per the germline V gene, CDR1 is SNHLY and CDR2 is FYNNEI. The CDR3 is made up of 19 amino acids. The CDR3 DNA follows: TGTGCCAGCAACACGGGACTAGCGGGTAGCAAAGACTTTGCAGATACGCAGTATTTT. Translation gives CASNTGLAGSKDFADTQYF. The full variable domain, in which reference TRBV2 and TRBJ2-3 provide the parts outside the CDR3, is EPEVTQTPSHQVTQMGQEVILRCVPISNHLYFYWYRQILGQKVEFLVSFYNNEISEKSEIFDDQFSVERPDGSNFTLKIRSTKLEDSAMYFCASNTGLAGSKDFADTQYFGPGTRLTVL.

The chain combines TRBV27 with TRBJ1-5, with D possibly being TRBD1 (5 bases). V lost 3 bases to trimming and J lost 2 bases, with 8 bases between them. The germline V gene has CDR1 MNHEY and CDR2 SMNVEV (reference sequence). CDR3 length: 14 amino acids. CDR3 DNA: TGTGCCAGCAGTTTTGGGGCAGGCAATCAGCCCCAGCATTTT. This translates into CASSFGAGNQPQHF.

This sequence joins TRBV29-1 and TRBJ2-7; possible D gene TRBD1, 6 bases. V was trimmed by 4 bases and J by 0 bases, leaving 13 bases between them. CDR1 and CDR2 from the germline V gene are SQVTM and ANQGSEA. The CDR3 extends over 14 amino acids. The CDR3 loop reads CSVVTRGSSYEQYF. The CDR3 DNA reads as TGCAGCGTTGTAACCAGGGGCAGCTCCTACGAGCAGTACTTC.

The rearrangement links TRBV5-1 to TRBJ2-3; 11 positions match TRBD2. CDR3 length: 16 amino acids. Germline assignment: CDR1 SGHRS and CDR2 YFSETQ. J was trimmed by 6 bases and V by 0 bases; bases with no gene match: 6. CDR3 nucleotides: TGCGCCAGCAGCTTGGCACAACTAGCGGGGGCGGATACGCAGTATTTT. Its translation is CASSLAQLAGADTQYF.

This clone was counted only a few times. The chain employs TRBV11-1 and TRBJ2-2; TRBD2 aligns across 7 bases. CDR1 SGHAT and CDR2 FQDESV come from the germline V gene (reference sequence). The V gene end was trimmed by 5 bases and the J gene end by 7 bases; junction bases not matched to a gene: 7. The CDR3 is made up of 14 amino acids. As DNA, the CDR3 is TGTGCCAGCAGCGGCTGGTGGGAGGGCGGGGAGCTGTTTTTT. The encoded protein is CASSGWWEGGELFF.

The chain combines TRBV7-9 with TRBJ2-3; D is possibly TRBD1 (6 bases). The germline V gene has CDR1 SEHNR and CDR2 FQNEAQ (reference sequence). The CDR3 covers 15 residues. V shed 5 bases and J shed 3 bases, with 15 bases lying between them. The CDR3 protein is CASSDRGQSTDTQYF. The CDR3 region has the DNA TGTGCCAGCAGCGACCGGGGACAATCGACAGATACGCAGTATTTT.

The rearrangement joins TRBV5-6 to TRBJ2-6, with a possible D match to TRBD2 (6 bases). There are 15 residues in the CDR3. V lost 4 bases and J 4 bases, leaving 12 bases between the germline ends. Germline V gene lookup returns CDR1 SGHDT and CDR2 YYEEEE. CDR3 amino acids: CASSTGTRGANVLTF. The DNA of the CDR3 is TGTGCCAGCAGCACCGGGACTCGCGGGGCCAACGTCCTGACTTTC.

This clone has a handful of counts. The CDR3 DNA sequence: TGCAGCGTTGATGGGGGGACAGGCACTGAAAAACTGTTTTTT. Protein product: CSVDGGTGTEKLFF. V and J are TRBV29-1 and TRBJ1-4; the match to TRBD1 covers 8 bases. This CDR3 comprises 14 residues. CDR1 is SQVTM and CDR2 is ANQGSEA in the germline V gene. Germline trimming cut 3 bases from V and 7 bases from J; bases unmatched to any gene: 7.

Written as DNA, the CDR3 is TGTGCCAGCAGCTTAGATGCAGGGCGGGGCGAGCAGTACTTC. Translating it yields CASSLDAGRGEQYF. The chain employs TRBV11-2 and TRBJ2-7; D may be TRBD2 (6 bases). Trimming left V 0 bases short and J 6 bases short, with 12 bases between. In germline, CDR1 is SGHAT, CDR2 FQNNGV. The CDR3 is 14 residues long.

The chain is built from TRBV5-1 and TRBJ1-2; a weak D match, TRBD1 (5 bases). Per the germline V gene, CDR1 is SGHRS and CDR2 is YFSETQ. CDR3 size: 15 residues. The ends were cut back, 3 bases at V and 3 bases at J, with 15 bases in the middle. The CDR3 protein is CASSSGGGTDYGYTF. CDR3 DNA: TGCGCCAGCAGCTCGGGTGGAGGGACGGACTATGGCTACACCTTC.

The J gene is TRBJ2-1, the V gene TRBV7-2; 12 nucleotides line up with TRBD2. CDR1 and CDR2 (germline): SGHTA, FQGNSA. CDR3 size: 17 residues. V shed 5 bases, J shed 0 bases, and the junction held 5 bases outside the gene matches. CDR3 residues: CASSPSGRGLSYNEQFF. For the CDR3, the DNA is TGTGCCAGCAGCCCTAGCGGGAGGGGACTCTCCTACAATGAGCAGTTCTTC.

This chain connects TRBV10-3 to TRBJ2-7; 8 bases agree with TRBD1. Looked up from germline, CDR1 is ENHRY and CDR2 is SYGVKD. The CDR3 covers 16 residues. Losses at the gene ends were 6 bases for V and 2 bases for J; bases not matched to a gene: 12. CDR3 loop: CAIRAGQGPPTYEQYF. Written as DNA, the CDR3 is TGTGCCATCAGGGCTGGACAGGGACCACCAACCTACGAGCAGTACTTC.

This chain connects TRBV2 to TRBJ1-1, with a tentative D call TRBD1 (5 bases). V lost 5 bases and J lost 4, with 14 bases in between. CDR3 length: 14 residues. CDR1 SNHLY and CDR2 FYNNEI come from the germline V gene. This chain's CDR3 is CASSTLGVSTEAFF. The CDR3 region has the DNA TGTGCCAGCAGTACCCTAGGGGTGAGCACTGAAGCTTTCTTT.

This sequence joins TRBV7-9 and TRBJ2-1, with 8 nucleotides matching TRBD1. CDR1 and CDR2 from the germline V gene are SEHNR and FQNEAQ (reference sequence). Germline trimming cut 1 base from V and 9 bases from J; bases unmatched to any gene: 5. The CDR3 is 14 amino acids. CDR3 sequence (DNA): TGTGCCAGCAGCTTAGGGACAGGGTCGCTTGAGCAGTTCTTC. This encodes CASSLGTGSLEQFF.

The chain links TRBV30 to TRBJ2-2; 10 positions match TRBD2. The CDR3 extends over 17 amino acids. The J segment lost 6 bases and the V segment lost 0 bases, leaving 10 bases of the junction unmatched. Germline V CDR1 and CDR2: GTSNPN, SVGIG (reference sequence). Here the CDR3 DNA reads TGTGCCTGGAGTGTACGCCTAGCGGGAGATTCGGCCGGGGAGCTGTTTTTT. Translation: CAWSVRLAGDSAGELFF.

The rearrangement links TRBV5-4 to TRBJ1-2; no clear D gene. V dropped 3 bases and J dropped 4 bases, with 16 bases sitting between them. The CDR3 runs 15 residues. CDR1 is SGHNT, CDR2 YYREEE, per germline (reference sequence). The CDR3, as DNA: TGTGCCAGCAGCTGGAGACGGGAAAAGACCTATGGCTACACCTTC. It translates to CASSWRREKTYGYTF.

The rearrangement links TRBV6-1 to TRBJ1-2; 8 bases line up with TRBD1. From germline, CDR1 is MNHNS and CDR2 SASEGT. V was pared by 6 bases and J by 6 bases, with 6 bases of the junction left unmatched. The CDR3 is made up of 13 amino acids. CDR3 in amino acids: CASSQTDRDGYTF. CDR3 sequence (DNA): TGTGCCAGCAGCCAAACGGACAGGGATGGCTACACCTTC.

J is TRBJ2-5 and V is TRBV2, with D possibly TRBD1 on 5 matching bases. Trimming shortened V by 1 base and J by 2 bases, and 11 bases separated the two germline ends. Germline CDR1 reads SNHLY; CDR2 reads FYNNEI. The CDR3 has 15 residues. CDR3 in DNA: TGTGCCAGCAGTGAAGGGCCCAGGGTGCAAGAGACCCAGTACTTC. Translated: CASSEGPRVQETQYF.

CDR3 amino acids: CSVVGGAEAFF. The DNA of the CDR3 is TGCAGCGTTGTGGGTGGAGCTGAAGCTTTCTTT. The chain joins TRBV29-1 to TRBJ1-1; D not resolved. V was clipped by 4 bases and J by 6 bases, with 9 bases between them. Germline V gene lookup returns CDR1 SQVTM and CDR2 ANQGSEA. The CDR3 is 11 residues long.

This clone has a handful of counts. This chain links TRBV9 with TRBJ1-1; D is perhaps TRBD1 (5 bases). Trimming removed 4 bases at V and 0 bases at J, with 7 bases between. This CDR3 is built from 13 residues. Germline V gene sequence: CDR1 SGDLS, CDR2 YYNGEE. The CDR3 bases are TGTGCCAGCAGCTCAGGGATGAACACTGAAGCTTTCTTT. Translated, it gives CASSSGMNTEAFF.

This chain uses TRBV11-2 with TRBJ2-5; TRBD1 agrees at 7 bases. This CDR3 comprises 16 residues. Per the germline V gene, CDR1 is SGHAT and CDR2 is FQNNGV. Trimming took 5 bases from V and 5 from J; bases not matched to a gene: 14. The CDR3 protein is CASSPSTGWGWETQYF. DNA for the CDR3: TGTGCCAGCAGCCCCTCGACAGGGTGGGGTTGGGAGACCCAGTACTTC.

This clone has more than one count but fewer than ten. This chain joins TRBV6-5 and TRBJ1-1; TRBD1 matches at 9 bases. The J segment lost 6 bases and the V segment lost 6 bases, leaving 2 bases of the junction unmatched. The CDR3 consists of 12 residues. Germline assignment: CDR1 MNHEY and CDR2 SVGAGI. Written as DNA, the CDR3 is TGTGCCAGCAGCTGGGACAGGGCTGAAGCTTTCTTT. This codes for CASSWDRAEAFF.

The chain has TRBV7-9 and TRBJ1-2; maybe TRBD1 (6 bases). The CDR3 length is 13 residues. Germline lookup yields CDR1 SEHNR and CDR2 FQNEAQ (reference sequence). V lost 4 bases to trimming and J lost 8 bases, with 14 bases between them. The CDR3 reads CASSSGQFGGYTF. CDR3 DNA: TGTGCCAGCAGCTCTGGACAGTTTGGAGGCTACACCTTC.

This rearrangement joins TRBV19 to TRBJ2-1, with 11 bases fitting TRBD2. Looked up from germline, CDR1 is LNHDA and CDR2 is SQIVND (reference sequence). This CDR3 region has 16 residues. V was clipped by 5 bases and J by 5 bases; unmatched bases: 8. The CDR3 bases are TGTGCCAGTAGTCCGACTAGCGGGACCTTCAACAATGAGCAGTTCTTC. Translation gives CASSPTSGTFNNEQFF.

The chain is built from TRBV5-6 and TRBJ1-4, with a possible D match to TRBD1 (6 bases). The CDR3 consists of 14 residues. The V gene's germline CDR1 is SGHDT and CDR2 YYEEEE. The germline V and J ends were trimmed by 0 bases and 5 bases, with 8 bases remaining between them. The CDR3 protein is CASSLEGENEKLFF. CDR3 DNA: TGTGCCAGCAGCTTGGAGGGGGAGAATGAAAAACTGTTTTTT.

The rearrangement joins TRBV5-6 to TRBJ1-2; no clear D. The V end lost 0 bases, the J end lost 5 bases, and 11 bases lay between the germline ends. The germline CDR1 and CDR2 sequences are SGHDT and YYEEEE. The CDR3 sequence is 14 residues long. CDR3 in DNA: TGTGCCAGCAGCTTGGGCGCAAATTGGTATGGCTACACCTTC. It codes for CASSLGANWYGYTF.

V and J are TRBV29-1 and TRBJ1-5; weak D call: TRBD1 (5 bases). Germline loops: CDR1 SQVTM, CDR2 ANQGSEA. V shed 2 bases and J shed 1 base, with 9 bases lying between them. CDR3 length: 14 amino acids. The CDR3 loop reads CSVEIGGSNQPQHF. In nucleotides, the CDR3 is TGCAGCGTTGAAATTGGGGGGAGCAATCAGCCCCAGCATTTT.

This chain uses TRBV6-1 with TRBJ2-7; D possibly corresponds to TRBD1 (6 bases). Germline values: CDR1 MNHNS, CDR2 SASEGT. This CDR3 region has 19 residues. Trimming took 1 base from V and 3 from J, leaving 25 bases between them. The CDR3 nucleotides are TGTGCCAGCAGTGAAGGGGGGCCGTCGGGGTCCCCCCTCTTCTACGAGCAGTACTTC. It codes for CASSEGGPSGSPLFYEQYF.

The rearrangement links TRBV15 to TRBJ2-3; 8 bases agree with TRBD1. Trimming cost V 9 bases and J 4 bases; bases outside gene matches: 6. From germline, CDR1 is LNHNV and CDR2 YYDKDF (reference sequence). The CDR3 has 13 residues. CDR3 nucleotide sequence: TGTGCCACTTCCCGGACAGGGTCAGATACGCAGTATTTT. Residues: CATSRTGSDTQYF. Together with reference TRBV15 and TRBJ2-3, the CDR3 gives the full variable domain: DAMVIQNPRYQVTQFGKPVTLSCSQTLNHNVMYWYQQKSSQAPKLLFHYYDKDFNNEADTPDNFQSRRPNTSFCFLDIRSPGLGDTAMYLCATSRTGSDTQYFGPGTRLTVL.